What follows describes a single TCR beta chain. This entry is derived from a study of blood T cell repertoires in COVID-19. Trimming removed 3 bases from V and 5 bases from J, with 15 bases in between. Germline V gene lookup returns CDR1 KGHSH and CDR2 LQKENI. The CDR3 totals 15 residues. Some clones are missing from TCRdb's copy, which holds only in-frame ones; the method was immunoSEQ multiplex PCR. The repertoire consists of roughly 160,000 clones, with around three quarters occurring once and the leading ten covering around 19%. The study assigned cohorts using participant-reported clinical history.

The TCR sequence derives from a woman in her sixties or seventies in a cohort exposed to, infected with or recovered from COVID-19 (not recorded which). Sequences were obtained from PBMCs or T cells enriched from blood (not recorded which). The chain carries TRBV18 and TRBJ2-3; D possibly corresponds to TRBD2 (6 bases). The CDR3 DNA follows: TGTGCCAGCTCACCTCCTCGGGAGATCAAAGATACGCAGTATTTT. Encoded protein: CASSPPREIKDTQYF.